This TCR beta chain was found in a study of a mutant IDH1 vaccine in newly diagnosed glioma. In the study overall: Vaccination followed radiotherapy alone by 4-6 weeks, or accompanied temozolomide cycles. Prior therapy was radiotherapy, temozolomide, or both; most received both. Points from the study as a whole: Variations in leading peripheral T cell clonotypes appeared to have no connection with pseudoprogression.

Concerning this clone itself: Its matching antigen is unknown.

TCRdb keeps only in-frame clones here, not all; method: immunoSEQ multiplex PCR. The sample records about 40,000 clones, 65% to 90% being singletons. Time point here: week 35, safety follow-up. A 20-mer mutant IDH1 peptide at 300 ug was injected subcutaneously with topical imiquimod. New astrocytomas of WHO grade 3 or 4 that were IDH1-mutant and ATRX-lost were found in the donors. The TCR originated in a woman in her fifties or sixties with glioma. The sequenced sample was PBMCs, obtained from a glioma patient whose treatment included an IDH1 peptide vaccine.

The CDR3 coding sequence is TGTGCCAGCAGGCCCGGGACACCTGGAAACACCATATATTTT. Translating it yields CASRPGTPGNTIYF. The chain combines TRBV7-2 with TRBJ1-3, with D perhaps TRBD1 (6 bases). The CDR3 extends over 14 amino acids. The V end lost 6 bases, the J end lost 2 bases, and 11 bases lay between the germline ends. Germline V gives CDR1 SGHTA, CDR2 FQGNSA.